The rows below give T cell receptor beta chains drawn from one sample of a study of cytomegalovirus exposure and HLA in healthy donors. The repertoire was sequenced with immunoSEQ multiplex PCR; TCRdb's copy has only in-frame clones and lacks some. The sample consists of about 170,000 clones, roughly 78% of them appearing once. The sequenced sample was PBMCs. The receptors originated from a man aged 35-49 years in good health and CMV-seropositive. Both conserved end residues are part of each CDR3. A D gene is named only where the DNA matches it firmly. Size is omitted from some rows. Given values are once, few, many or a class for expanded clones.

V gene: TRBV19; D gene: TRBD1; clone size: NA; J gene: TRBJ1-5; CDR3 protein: CASSWGTGGFQPQHF; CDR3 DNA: TGTGCCAGTAGTTGGGGAACAGGGGGTTTTCAGCCCCAGCATTTT
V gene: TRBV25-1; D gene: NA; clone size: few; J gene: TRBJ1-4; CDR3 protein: CASSSMGAGVNEKLFF; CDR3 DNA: TGTGCCAGCAGTTCCATGGGGGCGGGGGTTAACGAAAAACTGTTTTTT
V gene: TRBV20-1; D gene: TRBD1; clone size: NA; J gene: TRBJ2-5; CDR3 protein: CSAYRGETQYF; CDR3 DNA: TGCAGTGCTTACAGGGGAGAGACCCAGTACTTC
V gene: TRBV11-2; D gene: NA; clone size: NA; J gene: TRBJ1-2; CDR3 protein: CASSLNGGYGYTF; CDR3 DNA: TGTGCCAGCAGCTTAAATGGCGGGTATGGCTACACCTTC
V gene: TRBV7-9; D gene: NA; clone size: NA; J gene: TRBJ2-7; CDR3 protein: CASSPREKLYEQYF; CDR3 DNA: TGTGCCAGCAGCCCCCGGGAGAAGCTCTACGAGCAGTACTTC
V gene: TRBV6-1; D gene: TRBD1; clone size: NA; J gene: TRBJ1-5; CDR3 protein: CASIPGQGGNQPQHF; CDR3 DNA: TGTGCCAGCATTCCGGGACAGGGTGGGAATCAGCCCCAGCATTTT
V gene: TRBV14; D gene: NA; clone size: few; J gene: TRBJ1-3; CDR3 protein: CASSLVHPTHSGNTIYF; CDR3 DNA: TGTGCCAGCAGCCTGGTACACCCCACCCACTCTGGAAACACCATATATTTT
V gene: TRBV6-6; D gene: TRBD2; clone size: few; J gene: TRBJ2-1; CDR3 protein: CASMGVAGATYNEQFF; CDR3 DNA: TGTGCCAGCATGGGGGTAGCGGGGGCAACTTACAATGAGCAGTTCTTC
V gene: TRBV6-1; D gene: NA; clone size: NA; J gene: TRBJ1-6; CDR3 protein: CASKRSGNSPLHF; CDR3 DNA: TGTGCCAGCAAGAGGTCAGGGAATTCACCCCTCCACTTT
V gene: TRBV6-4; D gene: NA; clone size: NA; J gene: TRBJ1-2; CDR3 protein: CASSASRGDYGYTF; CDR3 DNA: TGTGCCAGCAGTGCCTCCAGGGGAGACTATGGCTACACCTTC
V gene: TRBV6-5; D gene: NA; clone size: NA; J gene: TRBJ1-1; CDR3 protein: CASSGDRRNTEAFF; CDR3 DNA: TGTGCCAGCAGTGGCGACAGGCGAAACACTGAAGCTTTCTTT